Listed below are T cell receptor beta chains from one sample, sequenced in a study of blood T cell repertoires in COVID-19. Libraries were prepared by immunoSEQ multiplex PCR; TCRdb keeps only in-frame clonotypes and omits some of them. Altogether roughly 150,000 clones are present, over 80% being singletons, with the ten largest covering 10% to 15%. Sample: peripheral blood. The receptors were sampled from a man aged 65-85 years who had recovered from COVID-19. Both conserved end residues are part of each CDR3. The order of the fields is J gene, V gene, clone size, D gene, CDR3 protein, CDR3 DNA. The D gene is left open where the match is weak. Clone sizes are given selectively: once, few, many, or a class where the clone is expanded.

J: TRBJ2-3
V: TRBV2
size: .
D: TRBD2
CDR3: CASSVSGSTDTQYF
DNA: TGTGCCAGCAGTGTTAGCGGGAGCACAGATACGCAGTATTTT

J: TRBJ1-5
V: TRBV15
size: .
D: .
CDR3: CATSRDREDGNQPQHF
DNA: TGTGCCACCAGCAGAGACAGGGAAGACGGCAATCAGCCCCAGCATTTT

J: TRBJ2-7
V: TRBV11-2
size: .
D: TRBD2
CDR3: CASRQAGGLHEQYF
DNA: TGTGCCAGCAGACAAGCGGGAGGGCTCCACGAGCAGTACTTC

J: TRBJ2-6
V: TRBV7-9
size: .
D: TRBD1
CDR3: CASSPLQGKGNSGANVLTF
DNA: TGTGCCAGCAGCCCATTACAGGGGAAGGGGAACTCTGGGGCCAACGTCCTGACTTTC

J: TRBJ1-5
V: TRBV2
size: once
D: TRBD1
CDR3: CASTEQGSNQPQHF
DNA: TGTGCCAGCACCGAACAGGGGAGTAATCAGCCCCAGCATTTT

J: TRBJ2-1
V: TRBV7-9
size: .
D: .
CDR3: CASSMYGRGNEQFF
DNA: TGTGCCAGCAGCATGTATGGAAGAGGGAATGAGCAGTTCTTC

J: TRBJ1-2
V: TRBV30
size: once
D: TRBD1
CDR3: CAWSATGADGYTF
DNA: TGTGCCTGGAGTGCAACAGGGGCGGACGGCTACACCTTC

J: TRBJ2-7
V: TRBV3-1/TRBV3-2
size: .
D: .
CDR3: CASSRTDNYEQYF
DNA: TGTGCCAGCAGTCGGACAGACAATTACGAGCAGTACTTC

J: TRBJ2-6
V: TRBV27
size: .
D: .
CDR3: CASSLTGPMTSGANVLTF
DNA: TGTGCCAGCAGTTTAACAGGGCCAATGACCTCTGGGGCCAACGTCCTGACTTTC

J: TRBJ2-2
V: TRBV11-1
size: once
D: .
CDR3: CASSLFQGIPTGELFF
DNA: TGTGCCAGCAGCTTATTCCAGGGAATCCCCACCGGGGAGCTGTTTTTT

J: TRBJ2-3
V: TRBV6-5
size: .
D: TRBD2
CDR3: CASSYWAAGGSDTQYF
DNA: TGTGCCAGCAGTTACTGGGCAGCGGGAGGGTCAGATACGCAGTATTTT

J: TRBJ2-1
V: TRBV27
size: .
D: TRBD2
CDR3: CASSPGLAGNNEQFF
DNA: TGTGCCAGCAGCCCGGGACTAGCGGGGAACAATGAGCAGTTCTTC

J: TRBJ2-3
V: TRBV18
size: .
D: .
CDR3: CASSLLREITDTQYF
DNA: TGTGCCAGCTCACTTCTGAGGGAGATCACAGATACGCAGTATTTT

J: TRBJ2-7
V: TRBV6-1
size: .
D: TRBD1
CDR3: CASSDRGPTYEQYF
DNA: TGTGCCAGCAGTGACAGGGGGCCCACTTACGAGCAGTACTTC

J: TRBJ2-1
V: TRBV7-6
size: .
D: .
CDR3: CASSPGGATSYNEQFF
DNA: TGTGCCAGCAGCCCTGGAGGGGCCACGTCCTACAATGAGCAGTTCTTC

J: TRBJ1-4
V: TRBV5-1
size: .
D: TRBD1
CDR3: CASRKGQVPTVEKLFF
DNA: TGCGCCAGCAGAAAGGGACAGGTACCTACCGTCGAAAAACTGTTTTTT

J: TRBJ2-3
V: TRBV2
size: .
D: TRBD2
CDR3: CASSRLAGGPTDTQYF
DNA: TGTGCCAGCAGCCGACTAGCGGGAGGGCCGACAGATACGCAGTATTTT

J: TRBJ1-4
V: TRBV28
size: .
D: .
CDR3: CASTGEGRSGGLFF
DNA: TGTGCCAGCACTGGGGAGGGGCGATCGGGGGGACTGTTTTTT

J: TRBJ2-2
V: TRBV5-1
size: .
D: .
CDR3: CASSLDRSWTGELFF
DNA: TGCGCCAGCAGCTTGGACAGGTCATGGACCGGGGAGCTGTTTTTT

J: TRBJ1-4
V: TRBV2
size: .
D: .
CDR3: CASLGLNNEKLFF
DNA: TGTGCCAGCCTGGGACTGAATAATGAAAAACTGTTTTTT

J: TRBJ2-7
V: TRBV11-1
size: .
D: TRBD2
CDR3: CASSLDVAGDPYEQYF
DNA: TGTGCCAGCAGCTTAGACGTAGCGGGAGATCCCTACGAGCAGTACTTC

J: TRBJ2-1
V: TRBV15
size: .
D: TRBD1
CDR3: CATSREKQGADGYNEQFF
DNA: TGTGCCACCAGCAGAGAGAAACAGGGGGCCGATGGGTACAATGAGCAGTTCTTC

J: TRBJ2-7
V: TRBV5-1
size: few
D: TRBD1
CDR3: CASNQGQGSYEQYF
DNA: TGCGCCAGCAACCAGGGACAGGGGTCCTACGAGCAGTACTTC

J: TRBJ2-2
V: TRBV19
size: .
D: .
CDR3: CASSIGGIFSNTGELFF
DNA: TGTGCCAGTAGTATTGGGGGGATATTCTCGAACACCGGGGAGCTGTTTTTT

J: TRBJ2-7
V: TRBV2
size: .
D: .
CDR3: CASSERQDSYEQYF
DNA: TGTGCCAGCAGTGAAAGGCAGGACTCCTACGAGCAGTACTTC

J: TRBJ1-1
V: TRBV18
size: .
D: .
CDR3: CASSQGTSNTEAFF
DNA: TGTGCCAGCTCCCAGGGGACGTCGAACACTGAAGCTTTCTTT

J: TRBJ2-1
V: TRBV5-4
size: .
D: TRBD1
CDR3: CASSLRDRVYNEQFF
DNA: TGTGCCAGCAGCCTCCGGGACAGGGTTTACAATGAGCAGTTCTTC

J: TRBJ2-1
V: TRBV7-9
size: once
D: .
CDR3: CASSYSQGPYNEQFF
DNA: TGTGCCAGCAGCTACTCTCAGGGCCCCTACAATGAGCAGTTCTTC

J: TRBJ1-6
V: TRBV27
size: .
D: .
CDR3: CASSLGGQSPLHF
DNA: TGTGCCAGCAGTTTGGGGGGGCAATCACCCCTCCACTTT

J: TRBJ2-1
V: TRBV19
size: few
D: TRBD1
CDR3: CASSIGVGTGNNEQFF
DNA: TGTGCCAGTAGTATAGGGGTGGGGACAGGGAACAATGAGCAGTTCTTC

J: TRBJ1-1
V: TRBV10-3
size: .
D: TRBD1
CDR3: CAIRTTGTHTEAFF
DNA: TGTGCCATCAGGACGACAGGGACGCACACTGAAGCTTTCTTT

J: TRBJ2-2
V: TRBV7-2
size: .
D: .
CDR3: CASSLAPTAGELFF
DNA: TGTGCCAGCAGCTTAGCACCCACAGCCGGGGAGCTGTTTTTT

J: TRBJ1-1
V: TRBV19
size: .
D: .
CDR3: CASSVDSGEAFF
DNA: TGTGCCAGTAGTGTGGACTCGGGTGAAGCTTTCTTT

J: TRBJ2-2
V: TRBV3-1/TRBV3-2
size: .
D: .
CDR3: CASSPSHTGELFF
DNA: TGTGCCAGCAGCCCTAGTCATACCGGGGAGCTGTTTTTT

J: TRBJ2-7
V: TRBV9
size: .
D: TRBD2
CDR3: CASSVELAGGLLYF
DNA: TGTGCCAGCAGCGTAGAACTAGCGGGAGGGCTTCTATACTTC

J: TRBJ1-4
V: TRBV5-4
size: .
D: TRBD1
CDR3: CASSIQTGGTTTNEKLFF
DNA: TGTGCCAGCAGCATACAAACAGGGGGCACCACAACTAATGAAAAACTGTTTTTT

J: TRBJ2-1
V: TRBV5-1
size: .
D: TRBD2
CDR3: CASSLDSSGDYNEQFF
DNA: TGCGCCAGCAGCTTGGACTCTAGCGGAGACTACAATGAGCAGTTCTTC